A single sample gave rise to the 13 T cell receptor beta chains below, sequenced in a study of identical twins. From the 5' RACE reads, TCRdb called clonotypes with MiXCR, one entry per CDR3 protein. Here the sample spans under 300,000 distinct CDR3 sequences, around 6.5% being singletons. This sample also belongs to another study, concerning T cells expressing NK-cell markers.

The specimen was CD8+ T cells sorted from blood. The receptors were gathered from a young woman in good health.

This clonotype appeared many times. CDR3 sequence (DNA): TGTGCCAGCAGCTTAGGGAGGGGGCGGAACAATGAGCAGTTCTTC. Protein sequence: CASSLGRGRNNEQFF. The chain recombines TRBV11-2 with TRBJ2-1; D is perhaps TRBD1 (7 bases). This CDR3 is 15 amino acids long. Germline V gene sequence: CDR1 SGHAT, CDR2 FQNNGV. V was pared by 1 base and J by 5 bases, with 12 bases between.

This clonotype was seen more than once but under ten times. The genes are TRBV6-5 and TRBJ1-1, with 9 bases that match TRBD1. This CDR3 is built from 14 residues. The junction had 4 bases not matched to a gene; V was cut back by 4 bases and J by 4 bases. The germline V gene encodes CDR1 MNHEY and CDR2 SVGAGI. The CDR3, as DNA: TGTGCCAGCAGTTTGGGACAGGGCGCCACTGAAGCTTTCTTT. It encodes CASSLGQGATEAFF.

This clonotype occurred a few times. V usage is TRBV12-3 or TRBV12-4 and J usage is TRBJ2-3, with a weak D call TRBD1 (7 bases). The V end lost 10 bases, the J end lost 3 bases, and 17 bases lay between the germline ends. The CDR3 totals 14 residues. The CDR3: CATTGGGQTDTQYF. The CDR3 region has the DNA TGTGCCACTACCGGAGGGGGCCAGACAGATACGCAGTATTTT.

In its sample, this clonotype was seen many times. This chain links TRBV29-1 with TRBJ2-1; 8 nucleotides agree with TRBD2. Germline CDR1 SQVTM, CDR2 ANQGSEA. The trim removed 4 bases at V and 5 bases at J, leaving 7 bases unmatched. CDR3 length equals 14 residues. CDR3 nucleotides: TGCAGCGTTGCTTCCGGGGGGGAAGACAATGAGCAGTTCTTC. Translated, it gives CSVASGGEDNEQFF.

The rearrangement uses TRBV7-9 and TRBJ2-1; 15 bases align to TRBD2. J lost 7 bases, V lost 6 bases, and 1 base had no gene match. Germline CDR1 SEHNR, CDR2 FQNEAQ (reference sequence). The CDR3 covers 14 residues. CDR3 in amino acids: CASRGTSGRNEQFF. The CDR3 DNA is TGTGCCAGCAGAGGGACTAGCGGGAGGAATGAGCAGTTCTTC.

This chain connects TRBV6-5 to TRBJ1-2, with unresolved D. Germline loops: CDR1 MNHEY, CDR2 SVGAGI. The CDR3 runs to 14 residues. V shed 0 bases and J shed 8 bases, with 13 bases lying between them. CDR3 amino acids: CASSYSPALEGYTF. Written as DNA, the CDR3 is TGTGCCAGCAGTTACTCGCCTGCTCTGGAGGGCTACACCTTC.

This clonotype showed up just a few times. The rearrangement links TRBV27 to TRBJ2-5; no firm D call. Trimming removed 8 bases from V and 3 bases from J, with 10 bases in between. The germline V gene has CDR1 MNHEY and CDR2 SMNVEV (reference sequence). This CDR3 is 12 amino acids long. The CDR3 spells CASFSSEETQYF. In DNA form, the CDR3 reads TGTGCCAGCTTTAGTTCAGAAGAGACCCAGTACTTC.

This clonotype was observed a handful of times. This chain connects TRBV6-2 or TRBV6-3 to TRBJ1-5, with no clear D. V shed 7 bases and J shed 5 bases, with 18 bases lying between them. The CDR3 has 15 amino acids. Germline CDR1 and CDR2: MNHEY and SVGEGT. The CDR3: CASTETPEGYQPQHF. The CDR3 region has the DNA TGTGCCAGCACCGAGACCCCGGAGGGATATCAGCCCCAGCATTTT.

This clonotype was seen at least ten times. The chain is built from TRBV5-6 and TRBJ2-1; 9 positions agree with TRBD1. In germline, CDR1 is SGHDT, CDR2 YYEEEE. The CDR3 runs 15 residues. Losses at the gene ends were 2 bases for V and 6 bases for J; bases not matched to a gene: 6. The CDR3 is CASSFGQGIGNEQFF. The CDR3 DNA is TGTGCCAGCAGCTTCGGACAGGGGATAGGCAATGAGCAGTTCTTC.

This clonotype was counted only a few times. Sequence at one end of the junction differs from germline and may be a read error. The chain joins TRBV13 to TRBJ1-5, with D possibly matching TRBD1 (5 bases). The CDR3 runs to 16 residues. The germline CDR1 and CDR2 sequences are PRHDT and FYEKMQ (reference sequence). The CDR3: CASSLGRQGRNQPQHF. In DNA form, the CDR3 reads TGTGCCAGCAGTTTAGGGCGTCAGGGTAGGAATCAGCCCCAGCATTTT.

This clonotype was seen many times. V is TRBV20-1 and J is TRBJ1-2, with no clear D. Trimming took 6 bases from V and 8 from J, leaving 16 bases between them. This CDR3 is built from 12 residues. From germline, CDR1 is DFQATT and CDR2 SNEGSKA (reference sequence). The CDR3 loop reads CSARTPTGGYTF. CDR3 DNA: TGCAGTGCCAGGACCCCAACGGGGGGCTACACCTTC.

This clonotype has at least ten counts. CDR3 residues: CSARLANTGELFF. CDR3 nucleotides: TGCAGTGCTAGACTAGCGAACACCGGGGAGCTGTTTTTT. The V call is TRBV20-1, the J call TRBJ2-2, with no clear D. With 2 bases removed from V and 0 bases from J, the gap between germline ends came to 4 bases. The CDR3 is 13 residues long. The germline CDR1 and CDR2 sequences are DFQATT and SNEGSKA (reference sequence).

This clonotype was picked up many times. The chain carries TRBV7-6 and TRBJ2-7; TRBD2 might be the D (7 bases). The CDR3 length is 14 residues. Trimming removed 4 bases at V and 4 bases at J, with 14 bases between. From germline, CDR1 is SGHVS and CDR2 FNYEAQ. CDR3 DNA: TGTGCCAGCAGCTCGAGGGGGGGTTCGTACGAGCAGTACTTC. Its translation is CASSSRGGSYEQYF.